The rows below give T cell receptor beta chains drawn from one sample of a study of blood T cell repertoires in COVID-19. TCRdb's copy holds only in-frame clones and misses some; the assay was immunoSEQ multiplex PCR. The sample consists of 250,000 to 350,000 clones, 75% to 90% of them appearing once. The sequenced sample was peripheral blood. The receptors stem from a woman aged 55-69 years with acute or convalescent COVID-19. The CDR3 runs from the conserved cysteine through the conserved F or W. Fields, in order: clone size, J gene, D gene, V gene, CDR3 DNA, CDR3 protein. D genes are given only for firm matches. Clone sizes are given selectively: once, few, many, or a class where the clone is expanded.

clone_size: .; j_call: TRBJ2-7; d_call: .; v_call: TRBV27; cdr3_nt: TGTGCCAGCAGTTTCCTAGCGTCTTACGAGCAGTACTTC; cdr3_aa: CASSFLASYEQYF
clone_size: .; j_call: TRBJ2-2; d_call: .; v_call: TRBV11-2; cdr3_nt: TGTGCCAGCAGCTTCCTAGCGTCGAACACCGGGGAGCCGTTTTTT; cdr3_aa: CASSFLASNTGEPFF
clone_size: .; j_call: TRBJ2-7; d_call: .; v_call: TRBV7-2; cdr3_nt: TGTGCCAGCAGCCCTTCAGGTGGCTCCTACGAGCAGTACTTC; cdr3_aa: CASSPSGGSYEQYF
clone_size: .; j_call: TRBJ1-2; d_call: TRBD1; v_call: TRBV28; cdr3_nt: TGTGCCAGCAGTCCAGGAGGGACAGGGGCTCTCGGCTATGGCTACACCTTC; cdr3_aa: CASSPGGTGALGYGYTF
clone_size: .; j_call: TRBJ2-4; d_call: TRBD2; v_call: TRBV10-3; cdr3_nt: TGTGCCATCAGTGAGTCGACTAGCGCGAACATTCAGTACTTC; cdr3_aa: CAISESTSANIQYF
clone_size: .; j_call: TRBJ2-3; d_call: TRBD2; v_call: TRBV6-6; cdr3_nt: TGTGCCAGCACCTACCTGCCTAGCGGGATCACAGATACGCAGTATTTT; cdr3_aa: CASTYLPSGITDTQYF
clone_size: .; j_call: TRBJ1-1; d_call: .; v_call: TRBV5-1; cdr3_nt: TGCGCCAGCAGCTTGGCCTTGCAACAGGGCAACACTGAAGCTTTCTTT; cdr3_aa: CASSLALQQGNTEAFF
clone_size: few; j_call: TRBJ2-1; d_call: TRBD2; v_call: TRBV9; cdr3_nt: TGTGCCAGCAGCGCTAGCGGGGGCTCCTACAATGAGCAGTTCTTC; cdr3_aa: CASSASGGSYNEQFF
clone_size: .; j_call: TRBJ2-1; d_call: TRBD2; v_call: TRBV6-1; cdr3_nt: TGTGCCAGCAGTGAAGTAACTAGCGGGGGAAGCTCCTACAATGAGCAGTTCTTC; cdr3_aa: CASSEVTSGGSSYNEQFF
clone_size: .; j_call: TRBJ1-6; d_call: TRBD1; v_call: TRBV19; cdr3_nt: TGTGCCAGTAGGGAAGACAGGGGGTCAGGCGGTAATTCACCCCTCCACTTT; cdr3_aa: CASREDRGSGGNSPLHF
clone_size: .; j_call: TRBJ1-5; d_call: .; v_call: TRBV6-7; cdr3_nt: TGTGCCAGCAGTTACTATTCCCGAGATCAGCCCCAGCATTTT; cdr3_aa: CASSYYSRDQPQHF
clone_size: .; j_call: TRBJ1-1; d_call: .; v_call: TRBV6-6; cdr3_nt: TGTGCCAGCAGTTACTCCGGGGTGAACACTGAAGCTTTCTTT; cdr3_aa: CASSYSGVNTEAFF
clone_size: .; j_call: TRBJ1-4; d_call: .; v_call: TRBV4-1; cdr3_nt: TGCGCCAGCAGACGGGACTCGTGGACTAATGAAAAACTGTTTTTT; cdr3_aa: CASRRDSWTNEKLFF
clone_size: .; j_call: TRBJ2-1; d_call: .; v_call: TRBV6-6; cdr3_nt: TGTGCCAGCAGAACCAGGGATGAGCAGTTCTTC; cdr3_aa: CASRTRDEQFF
clone_size: .; j_call: TRBJ2-1; d_call: TRBD1; v_call: TRBV20-1; cdr3_nt: TGCAGTGCTGCCGACAGGGATGAGCAGTTCTTC; cdr3_aa: CSAADRDEQFF
clone_size: once; j_call: TRBJ2-7; d_call: .; v_call: TRBV9; cdr3_nt: TGTGCCAGCAGCGCCGAGCTAGATCTCCCCTACGAGCAGTACTTC; cdr3_aa: CASSAELDLPYEQYF
clone_size: few; j_call: TRBJ1-1; d_call: .; v_call: TRBV7-2; cdr3_nt: TGTGCCAGCAGCTTGGACAACGCTCGGAACACTGAAGCTTTCTTT; cdr3_aa: CASSLDNARNTEAFF
clone_size: .; j_call: TRBJ1-1; d_call: TRBD1; v_call: TRBV5-1; cdr3_nt: TGCGCCAGCAGCCACACAGGGGACACTGAAGCTTTCTTT; cdr3_aa: CASSHTGDTEAFF
clone_size: .; j_call: TRBJ2-1; d_call: .; v_call: TRBV19; cdr3_nt: TGTGCCAGTAAAGGAGGACAGTCTTCCTACAATGAGCAGTTCTTC; cdr3_aa: CASKGGQSSYNEQFF
clone_size: .; j_call: TRBJ1-2; d_call: .; v_call: TRBV4-3; cdr3_nt: TGCGCCAGCAGCCAAGATCACATCGGAGGTCTATATGGCTACACCTTC; cdr3_aa: CASSQDHIGGLYGYTF
clone_size: .; j_call: TRBJ2-1; d_call: TRBD2; v_call: TRBV7-2; cdr3_nt: TGTGCCAGCAGCTTACCACAGGGGGGCGGGACTAGCGGATACAATGAGCAGTTCTTC; cdr3_aa: CASSLPQGGGTSGYNEQFF
clone_size: once; j_call: TRBJ1-4; d_call: TRBD1; v_call: TRBV14; cdr3_nt: TGTGCCAGCAGCCAAGATAGCGTCGGGACAGTATATGAAAAACTGTTTTTT; cdr3_aa: CASSQDSVGTVYEKLFF
clone_size: .; j_call: TRBJ2-7; d_call: TRBD2; v_call: TRBV14; cdr3_nt: TGTGCCAGCAGCCAAGGGGTAGCGGGGCCTTGGGAGCAGTACTTC; cdr3_aa: CASSQGVAGPWEQYF
clone_size: .; j_call: TRBJ2-7; d_call: TRBD2; v_call: TRBV29-1; cdr3_nt: TGCAGCGTTGTTGGGAGGGCCTACGAGCAGTACTTC; cdr3_aa: CSVVGRAYEQYF
clone_size: .; j_call: TRBJ2-5; d_call: .; v_call: TRBV5-1; cdr3_nt: TGCGCCAGCAGCGCGGGACAGCAAGAGACCCAGTACTTC; cdr3_aa: CASSAGQQETQYF
clone_size: once; j_call: TRBJ2-2; d_call: TRBD2; v_call: TRBV10-3; cdr3_nt: TGTGCCATCGTCGGTGGGACTAGCGGAAACACCGGGGAGCTGTTTTTT; cdr3_aa: CAIVGGTSGNTGELFF
clone_size: .; j_call: TRBJ2-5; d_call: TRBD2; v_call: TRBV11-2; cdr3_nt: TGTGCCAGCAGCTTAGGGATAGCGGGAGGGCCTATCCAAGAGACCCAGTACTTC; cdr3_aa: CASSLGIAGGPIQETQYF
clone_size: .; j_call: TRBJ2-5; d_call: TRBD1; v_call: TRBV5-4; cdr3_nt: TGTGCCAGCAGCTTACAGGGGGCAAGGGAGACCCAGTACTTC; cdr3_aa: CASSLQGARETQYF
clone_size: .; j_call: TRBJ2-2; d_call: TRBD2; v_call: TRBV28; cdr3_nt: TGTGCCAGCAGTTTATCCCCTGGACTAGCGGTGAACACCGGGGAGCTGTTTTTT; cdr3_aa: CASSLSPGLAVNTGELFF
clone_size: .; j_call: TRBJ1-5; d_call: .; v_call: TRBV27; cdr3_nt: TGTGCCAGCAGTTGGGGGGGAGGGAATCAGCCCCAGCATTTT; cdr3_aa: CASSWGGGNQPQHF
clone_size: .; j_call: TRBJ2-7; d_call: TRBD1; v_call: TRBV27; cdr3_nt: TGTGCCAGCAGCCCGGACAGGGGGCGTCAGGAGCAGTACTTC; cdr3_aa: CASSPDRGRQEQYF
clone_size: once; j_call: TRBJ1-1; d_call: TRBD1; v_call: TRBV6-5; cdr3_nt: TGTGCCAGCAGAAACCCCACGGGACAGGGGGCTGAAGCTTTCTTT; cdr3_aa: CASRNPTGQGAEAFF
clone_size: .; j_call: TRBJ2-1; d_call: .; v_call: TRBV19; cdr3_nt: TGTGCCAGTAGTATATTTGTGCTCCCGGACAATGAGCAGTTCTTC; cdr3_aa: CASSIFVLPDNEQFF
clone_size: .; j_call: TRBJ2-7; d_call: TRBD2; v_call: TRBV6-5; cdr3_nt: TGTGCCAGCAGGCGACTAGCGGGGGGCTCCTACGAGCAGTACTTC; cdr3_aa: CASRRLAGGSYEQYF
clone_size: .; j_call: TRBJ1-2; d_call: .; v_call: TRBV5-1; cdr3_nt: TGCGCCAGCAGCTTTAGTGCAGGGGCAATCTATGGCTACACCTTC; cdr3_aa: CASSFSAGAIYGYTF
clone_size: .; j_call: TRBJ2-7; d_call: TRBD1; v_call: TRBV6-6; cdr3_nt: TGTGCCAGCAGTTACCCGCGACAGGGCGAATCCTACGAGCAGTACTTC; cdr3_aa: CASSYPRQGESYEQYF
clone_size: .; j_call: TRBJ2-7; d_call: .; v_call: TRBV30; cdr3_nt: TGTGCCTGGAGGGGTGGACACAACTACGAGCAGTACTTC; cdr3_aa: CAWRGGHNYEQYF
clone_size: .; j_call: TRBJ1-2; d_call: .; v_call: TRBV4-3; cdr3_nt: TGCGCCAGCAGCCAAGGGGTAGGTGGCGGAGAAAATGCAGAGGGCTACACCTTC; cdr3_aa: CASSQGVGGGENAEGYTF
clone_size: .; j_call: TRBJ1-6; d_call: TRBD1; v_call: TRBV27; cdr3_nt: TGTGCCAGCAGAACCGGGACAGGGCGATCACCCCTCCACTTT; cdr3_aa: CASRTGTGRSPLHF
clone_size: .; j_call: TRBJ2-7; d_call: TRBD2; v_call: TRBV7-8; cdr3_nt: TGTGCCAGCAGCGCCCTAGCGGGGGGGATCTACGAGCAGTACTTC; cdr3_aa: CASSALAGGIYEQYF
clone_size: .; j_call: TRBJ2-7; d_call: .; v_call: TRBV4-3; cdr3_nt: TGCGCCAGCAGCCAAGTCACAGGCGGTACCTACGAGCAGTACTTC; cdr3_aa: CASSQVTGGTYEQYF
clone_size: once; j_call: TRBJ1-2; d_call: TRBD1; v_call: TRBV28; cdr3_nt: TGTGCCAGCAGTGGGGACAGGGCATATGGCTACACCTTC; cdr3_aa: CASSGDRAYGYTF
clone_size: .; j_call: TRBJ2-5; d_call: .; v_call: TRBV5-1; cdr3_nt: TGCGCCAGCAGCTTGCCCCTGACAGAACAAGAGACCCAGTACTTC; cdr3_aa: CASSLPLTEQETQYF